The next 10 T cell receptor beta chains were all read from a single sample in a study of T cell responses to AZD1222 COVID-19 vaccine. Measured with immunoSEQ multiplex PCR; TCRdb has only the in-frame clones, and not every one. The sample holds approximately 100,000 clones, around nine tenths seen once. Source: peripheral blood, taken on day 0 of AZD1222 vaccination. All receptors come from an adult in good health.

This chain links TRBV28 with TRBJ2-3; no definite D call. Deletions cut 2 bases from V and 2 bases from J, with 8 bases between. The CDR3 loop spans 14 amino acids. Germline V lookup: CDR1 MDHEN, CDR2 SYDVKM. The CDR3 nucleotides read TGTGCCAGCAGTTTAAGTCACAACACAGATACGCAGTATTTT. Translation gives CASSLSHNTDTQYF.

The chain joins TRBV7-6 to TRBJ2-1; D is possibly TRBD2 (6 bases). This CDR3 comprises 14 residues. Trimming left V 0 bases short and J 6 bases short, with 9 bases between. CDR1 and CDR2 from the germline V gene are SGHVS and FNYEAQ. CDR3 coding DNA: TGTGCCAGCAGCTTAGCGGGACTTACCAATGAGCAGTTCTTC. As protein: CASSLAGLTNEQFF.

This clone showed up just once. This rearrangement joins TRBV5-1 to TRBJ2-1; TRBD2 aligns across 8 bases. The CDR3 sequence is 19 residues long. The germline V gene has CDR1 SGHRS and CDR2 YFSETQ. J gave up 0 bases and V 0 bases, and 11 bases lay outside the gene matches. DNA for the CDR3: TGCGCCAGCAGCTTGGCGGGAGGGGCCATGGCGAGCTCCTACAATGAGCAGTTCTTC. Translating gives CASSLAGGAMASSYNEQFF.

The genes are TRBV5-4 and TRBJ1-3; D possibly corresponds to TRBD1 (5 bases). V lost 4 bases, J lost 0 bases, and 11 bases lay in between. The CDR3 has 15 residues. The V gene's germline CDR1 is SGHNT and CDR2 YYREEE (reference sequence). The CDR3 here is CASSLRGGSGNTIYF. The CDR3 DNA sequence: TGTGCCAGCAGCCTACGGGGGGGCTCTGGAAACACCATATATTTT.

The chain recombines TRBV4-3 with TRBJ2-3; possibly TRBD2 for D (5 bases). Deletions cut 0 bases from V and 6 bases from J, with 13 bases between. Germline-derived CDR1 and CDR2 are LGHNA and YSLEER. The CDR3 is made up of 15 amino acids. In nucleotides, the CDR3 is TGCGCCAGCAGCCAAGATAGGCGGACGGGGGATACGCAGTATTTT. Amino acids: CASSQDRRTGDTQYF.

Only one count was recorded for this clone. CDR3 protein: CASTNRDGSYGYTF. Written as DNA, the CDR3 is TGTGCCAGCACCAACAGGGACGGGAGCTATGGCTACACCTTC. The chain is built from TRBV7-9 and TRBJ1-2; possible D gene TRBD1, 6 bases. Germline CDR1 and CDR2: SEHNR and FQNEAQ (reference sequence). The CDR3 consists of 14 residues. V was clipped by 7 bases and J by 4 bases, with 16 bases between them.

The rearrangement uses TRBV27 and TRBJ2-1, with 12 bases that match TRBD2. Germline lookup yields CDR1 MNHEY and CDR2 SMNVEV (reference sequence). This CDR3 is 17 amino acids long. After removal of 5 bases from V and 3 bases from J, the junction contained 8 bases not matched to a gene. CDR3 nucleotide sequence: TGTGCCAGCAGTCCGCGACTAGCGGGAGTGGGCTACAATGAGCAGTTCTTC. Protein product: CASSPRLAGVGYNEQFF.

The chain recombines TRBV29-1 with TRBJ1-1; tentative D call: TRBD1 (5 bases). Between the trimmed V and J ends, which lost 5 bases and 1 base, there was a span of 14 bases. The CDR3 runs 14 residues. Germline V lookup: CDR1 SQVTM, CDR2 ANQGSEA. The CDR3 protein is CSVTTGTGNTEAFF. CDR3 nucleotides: TGCAGCGTTACGACCGGGACGGGGAACACTGAAGCTTTCTTT. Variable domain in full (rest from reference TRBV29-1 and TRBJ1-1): SAVISQKPSRDICQRGTSLTIQCQVDSQVTMMFWYRQQPGQSLTLIATANQGSEATYESGFVIDKFPISRPNLTFSTLTVSNMSPEDSSIYLCSVTTGTGNTEAFFGQGTRLTVV.

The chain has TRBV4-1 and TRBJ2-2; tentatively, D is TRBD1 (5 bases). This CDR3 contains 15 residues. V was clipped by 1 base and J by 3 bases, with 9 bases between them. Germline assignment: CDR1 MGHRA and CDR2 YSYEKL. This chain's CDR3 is CASSQAIGDTGELFF. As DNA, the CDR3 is TGCGCCAGCAGCCAAGCGATAGGGGACACCGGGGAGCTGTTTTTT.

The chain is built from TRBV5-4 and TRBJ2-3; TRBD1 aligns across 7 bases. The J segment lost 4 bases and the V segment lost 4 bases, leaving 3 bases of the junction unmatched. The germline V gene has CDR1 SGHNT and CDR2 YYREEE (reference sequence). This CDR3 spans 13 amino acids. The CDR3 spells CASSLQGADTQYF. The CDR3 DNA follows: TGTGCCAGCAGCCTCCAGGGGGCAGATACGCAGTATTTT.